A single sample gave rise to the 2 T cell receptor beta chains below, sequenced in a study of blood T cells in healthy people across ages. With a J-beta primer mix and a sample-barcoded 5' primer, a second PCR ran about 7 to 12 cycles. TCRdb independently ran MiXCR on the 5' RACE reads; one entry per CDR3 protein. The sample lists about 830,000 distinct CDR3 sequences; 58% were seen once. Sample: blood. The receptors stem from a man aged 25 to 40 in good health.

This clonotype appeared a few times. The chain uses TRBV3-1 and TRBJ2-5; D is unresolved. The DNA end lines up better with TRBJ2-7; the J call may be wrong. CDR3 length: 13 residues. From germline, CDR1 is LGHDT and CDR2 YNNKEL (reference sequence). CDR3 DNA: TGTGCCAGCAGCCAAGATCCCGTGAGCGAGCAGTACTTC. It specifies CASSQDPVSEQYF.

The chain employs TRBV4-3 and TRBJ2-4; 11 bases map to TRBD2. There are 21 residues in the CDR3. The germline V gene has CDR1 LGHNA and CDR2 YSLEER. With V trimmed by 4 bases and J by 6 bases, 23 bases remained unmatched. CDR3 sequence reads: CASSREVAGLAVGSGLNIQYF. CDR3 nucleotide sequence: TGCGCCAGCAGCCGAGAGGTAGCGGGACTAGCGGTAGGATCGGGTTTAAACATTCAGTACTTC.